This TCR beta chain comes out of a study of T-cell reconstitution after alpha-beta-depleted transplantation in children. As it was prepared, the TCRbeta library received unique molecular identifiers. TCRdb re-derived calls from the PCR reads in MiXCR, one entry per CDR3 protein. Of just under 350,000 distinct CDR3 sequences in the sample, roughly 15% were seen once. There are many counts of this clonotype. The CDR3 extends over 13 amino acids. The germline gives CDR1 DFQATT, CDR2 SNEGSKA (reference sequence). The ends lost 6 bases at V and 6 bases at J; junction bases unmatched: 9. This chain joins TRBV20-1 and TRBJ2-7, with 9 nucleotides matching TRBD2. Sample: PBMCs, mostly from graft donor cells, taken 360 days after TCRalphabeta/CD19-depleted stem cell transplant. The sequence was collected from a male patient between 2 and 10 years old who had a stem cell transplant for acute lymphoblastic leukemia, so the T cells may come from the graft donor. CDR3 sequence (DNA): TGCAGTGCAAACAGCGGGAGGTCGGCCGAGCAGTACTTC. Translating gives CSANSGRSAEQYF.